A single sample is the source of the 9 T cell receptor beta chains below, sequenced in a study of T cells in Graves' hyperthyroidism and ophthalmopathy. TCR beta CDR3 region amplification was performed from RNA transcripts. HTBI primers were used for first-round RT-PCR of the TCR CDR3. From the multiplex PCR reads, TCRdb called clonotypes with MiXCR, one entry per CDR3 protein. Of over 400,000 distinct CDR3 sequences listed, around a fifth were seen once; the top ten hold around 50%. What was sequenced was blood. The receptors come from a woman aged 70-85 years with Graves' ophthalmopathy.

The chain employs TRBV20-1 and TRBJ2-5; the D gene is possibly TRBD1 (6 bases). V lost 4 bases to trimming and J lost 5 bases, with 17 bases between them. The CDR3 extends over 14 amino acids. The germline gives CDR1 DFQATT, CDR2 SNEGSKA (reference sequence). The CDR3: CSATSPDSFETQYF. The DNA for the CDR3 is TGCAGTGCTACCTCCCCGGACAGTTTCGAGACCCAGTACTTC.

The rearrangement links TRBV6-2 or TRBV6-3 to TRBJ2-7, with D uncertain. This CDR3 has 13 residues. V lost 2 bases and J lost 4, with 9 bases in between. Per the germline V gene, CDR1 is MNHEY and CDR2 is SVGEGT. This chain's CDR3 is CASSYQQLYEQYF. The CDR3 bases are TGTGCCAGCAGTTACCAACAGCTTTACGAGCAGTACTTC.

This clonotype was picked up many times. This chain links TRBV5-1 with TRBJ2-1; 8 positions agree with TRBD2. The V gene end was trimmed by 1 base and the J gene end by 6 bases; junction bases not matched to a gene: 3. This CDR3 comprises 14 residues. The germline gives CDR1 SGHRS, CDR2 YFSETQ. CDR3 protein: CASSLRGTSNEQFF. CDR3 sequence (DNA): TGCGCCAGCAGCTTGAGGGGGACTAGCAATGAGCAGTTCTTC.

This clonotype was observed a handful of times. The chain couples TRBV28 to TRBJ1-2, with a tentative D call TRBD1 (6 bases). V lost 1 base to trimming and J lost 9 bases, with 12 bases between them. Germline V gives CDR1 MDHEN, CDR2 SYDVKM. The CDR3 is 13 residues long. The CDR3 loop reads CASSLSGVRSYTF. CDR3 bases: TGTGCCAGCAGTTTATCAGGGGTTAGAAGCTACACCTTC.

This chain joins TRBV6-9 and TRBJ1-1; no definite D call. Per germline, CDR1 MNHGY and CDR2 SVAAGI. Trimming cost V 6 bases and J 4 bases, with 6 bases left between them. CDR3 size: 11 residues. The CDR3: CASRSSTEAFF. The DNA of the CDR3 is TGTGCCAGCAGGTCTTCCACTGAAGCTTTCTTT.

V is TRBV5-5 and J is TRBJ1-5, with 10 bases matching TRBD1. The germline V gene has CDR1 SGHKS and CDR2 YYEKEE (reference sequence). This CDR3 has 15 amino acids. V was pared by 5 bases and J by 6 bases, with 8 bases of the junction left unmatched. The chain's CDR3 is CASRADRGKGQPQHF. The CDR3 bases are TGTGCCAGCAGGGCGGACAGGGGGAAGGGTCAGCCCCAGCATTTT.

This clonotype was counted between two and nine times. The chain employs TRBV9 and TRBJ1-1; D gene uncertain. V was cut by 0 bases and J by 1 base, with 7 bases left in between. This CDR3 comprises 14 residues. The germline V gene has CDR1 SGDLS and CDR2 YYNGEE. The CDR3 DNA follows: TGTGCCAGCAGCGTAGATCACGGGAACACTGAAGCTTTCTTT. Its translation: CASSVDHGNTEAFF. The whole variable domain, remainder taken from reference TRBV9 and TRBJ1-1, is DSGVTQTPKHLITATGQRVTLRCSPRSGDLSVYWYQQSLDQGLQFLIQYYNGEERAKGNILERFSAQQFPDLHSELNLSSLELGDSALYFCASSVDHGNTEAFFGQGTRLTVV.

For the CDR3, the DNA is TGTGCCAGCAGGAGCCTTGGGACAGGGGGGGCCGGGGAGCTGTTTTTT. Translating gives CASRSLGTGGAGELFF. This rearrangement joins TRBV28 to TRBJ2-2, with 11 bases that match TRBD1. Germline CDR1 reads MDHEN; CDR2 reads SYDVKM. The CDR3 covers 16 residues. Trimming cost V 6 bases and J 6 bases; bases outside gene matches: 9.

The CDR3 nucleotides read TGTGCCAGCAGCGCGCAGGGGGCGCTCAGTGCTTTCTTT. This codes for CASSAQGALSAFF. This chain uses TRBV9 with TRBJ1-1, with 8 bases matching TRBD1. This CDR3 has 13 residues. Germline V gene data show CDR1 as SGDLS and CDR2 as YYNGEE. With 3 bases clipped from V and 11 bases from J, the junction kept 9 bases outside the gene matches.